A single sample is the source of the 27 T cell receptor beta chains below, sequenced in a study. TCRdb reprocessed the RT-PCR reads with MiXCR, giving one entry per CDR3 protein. The sample has 650,000 to 800,000 distinct CDR3 sequences, 12% to 15% seen once. The sequenced sample consisted of memory CD4+ T cells from blood. Source of these receptors: a female donor in good health, serving as a healthy control.

In this sample, this clonotype turned up a few times. The chain joins TRBV6-4 to TRBJ2-3; the match to TRBD2 covers 7 bases. After removal of 5 bases from V and 1 base from J, the junction contained 9 bases not matched to a gene. The germline CDR1 and CDR2 sequences are MRHNA and SNTAGT. The CDR3 runs to 16 residues. The CDR3 spells CASSPTPSGGTDTQYF. The DNA for the CDR3 is TGTGCCAGCAGTCCTACACCTAGCGGAGGCACAGATACGCAGTATTTT.

This clonotype was seen a handful of times. The chain uses TRBV5-1 and TRBJ1-5; D might be TRBD1 (5 bases). V gave up 2 bases and J gave up 7 bases, with 13 bases separating them. CDR1 SGHRS and CDR2 YFSETQ come from the germline V gene. The CDR3 sequence is 14 residues long. CDR3 nucleotide sequence: TGCGCCAGCAGCTTAAGAGCCGGGACGCAGCCCCAGCATTTT. The encoded protein is CASSLRAGTQPQHF.

This clonotype was recorded a few times. The chain carries TRBV20-1 and TRBJ2-1, with D tentatively TRBD2 (6 bases). V was clipped by 0 bases and J by 10 bases, with 22 bases between them. The germline CDR1 and CDR2 sequences are DFQATT and SNEGSKA (reference sequence). The CDR3 extends over 16 amino acids. The CDR3 DNA sequence: TGCAGTGCTAGAGACCTCACGAGGGACTCTCTACGAGAGCAGTTCTTC. Translation: CSARDLTRDSLREQFF.

This clonotype was seen at least ten times. J is TRBJ2-1 and V is TRBV29-1; possible D gene TRBD1, 5 bases. CDR1 is SQVTM and CDR2 is ANQGSEA in the germline V gene. V lost 8 bases and J lost 5, with 13 bases in between. The CDR3 has 12 residues. CDR3: CSFKGNDNEQFF. The DNA of the CDR3 is TGCAGCTTCAAGGGGAACGACAATGAGCAGTTCTTC.

The rearrangement links TRBV20-1 to TRBJ2-6; perhaps TRBD1 as D (6 bases). V lost 3 bases and J lost 3, with 15 bases in between. The CDR3 is 16 residues long. CDR1 is DFQATT and CDR2 is SNEGSKA in the germline V gene (reference sequence). CDR3 DNA: TGCAGTGCTAGGCAAAAGAGGGGGTATGGGGCCAACGTCCTGACTTTC. This translates into CSARQKRGYGANVLTF.

This clonotype was found a few times. The chain is built from TRBV19 and TRBJ2-7; the D gene could be TRBD1 or TRBD2 (5 bases each). The germline V gene encodes CDR1 LNHDA and CDR2 SQIVND (reference sequence). Trimming left V 6 bases short and J 3 bases short, with 15 bases between. CDR3 length equals 14 residues. In DNA form, the CDR3 reads TGTGCCAGTAGACTCCGGGACCGGGGCTACGAGCAGTACTTC. Translated, it gives CASRLRDRGYEQYF.

This chain uses TRBV20-1 with TRBJ2-3; 9 nucleotides agree with TRBD2. V lost 6 bases to trimming and J lost 8 bases; unmatched junction nucleotides: 15. In germline, CDR1 is DFQATT, CDR2 SNEGSKA (reference sequence). CDR3 length: 15 amino acids. The CDR3 spells CSAPSTTSGLSTQYF. CDR3 DNA: TGCAGTGCCCCCAGTACGACTAGCGGATTGAGTACGCAGTATTTT.

This clonotype was picked up many times. The chain employs TRBV18 and TRBJ2-7; 7 bases line up with TRBD1. V trimming: 2 bases; J trimming: 6 bases; junction bases outside the gene matches: 7. CDR3 length: 14 residues. Germline CDR1 and CDR2: KGHSH and LQKENI. The CDR3 protein is CASSPGTGDREQYF. The CDR3 DNA is TGTGCCAGCTCACCAGGAACAGGGGACCGCGAGCAGTACTTC. The entire variable domain, with the rest obtained from reference TRBV18 and TRBJ2-7, is as follows: NAGVMQNPRHLVRRRGQEARLRCSPMKGHSHVYWYRQLPEEGLKFMVYLQKENIIDESGMPKERFSAEFPKEGPSILRIQQVVRGDSAAYFCASSPGTGDREQYFGPGTRLTVT.

This clonotype has a count of ten or more. V usage is TRBV20-1 and J usage is TRBJ2-7, with D hard to call. Germline V gene lookup returns CDR1 DFQATT and CDR2 SNEGSKA (reference sequence). The CDR3 sequence is 11 residues long. Between the trimmed V and J ends, which lost 1 base and 4 bases, there was a span of 5 bases. The CDR3: CSARGFYEQYF. In DNA, the CDR3 is TGCAGTGCTAGAGGGTTTTACGAGCAGTACTTC.

There are a few counts of this clonotype. The rearrangement joins TRBV12-3 or TRBV12-4 to TRBJ2-5; 11 nucleotides agree with TRBD2. The junction had 8 bases not matched to a gene; V was cut back by 6 bases and J by 5 bases. The CDR3 is made up of 15 amino acids. The CDR3 sequence is CASSRGTSGRETQYF. As DNA, the CDR3 is TGTGCCAGCAGCCGCGGGACTAGCGGTCGGGAGACCCAGTACTTC.

This clonotype has more than one count but fewer than ten. V usage is TRBV18 and J usage is TRBJ2-1, with D unclear. This CDR3 comprises 13 residues. Germline CDR1 reads KGHSH; CDR2 reads LQKENI. Trimming took off 3 bases at V and 9 bases at J, with 12 bases between the two ends. The CDR3 DNA reads as TGTGCCAGCTCACCGTCCGCAAACAGTGAGCAGTTCTTC. Translated, it gives CASSPSANSEQFF.

This clonotype was seen a few times. This sequence joins TRBV5-1 and TRBJ2-7, with 10 bases identical to TRBD2. V lost 0 bases and J lost 6; bases outside the gene matches: 0. The CDR3 runs to 13 residues. The germline V gene has CDR1 SGHRS and CDR2 YFSETQ. CDR3 residues: CASSLGLAGEQYF. CDR3 nucleotides: TGCGCCAGCAGCTTGGGACTAGCGGGCGAGCAGTACTTC.

This clonotype was seen repeatedly, ten times or more. The J gene is TRBJ1-1, the V gene TRBV7-3; D possibly corresponds to TRBD1 (5 bases). V lost 5 bases and J 4 bases, leaving 11 bases between the germline ends. Germline V gives CDR1 SGHTA, CDR2 FQGTGA. The CDR3 has 13 amino acids. This chain's CDR3 is CASSDQGFTEAFF. CDR3 bases: TGTGCCAGCAGCGACCAGGGATTCACTGAAGCTTTCTTT.

The chain links TRBV7-6 to TRBJ2-1, with 9 nucleotides matching TRBD2. Per germline, CDR1 SGHVS and CDR2 FNYEAQ. This CDR3 is built from 17 residues. Trimming removed 6 bases from V and 0 bases from J; junction bases left unmatched: 9. The CDR3 protein is CASRYDGLATSYNEQFF. CDR3 DNA sequence: TGTGCCAGCAGATACGACGGACTAGCGACCTCCTACAATGAGCAGTTCTTC.

This clonotype was recorded a few times. The chain combines TRBV20-1 with TRBJ2-7; 15 positions agree with TRBD2. Trimming cost V 6 bases and J 4 bases; bases outside gene matches: 7. The CDR3 sequence is 15 residues long. Germline CDR1 is DFQATT and CDR2 is SNEGSKA (reference sequence). The CDR3 is CSASRTSGGAYEQYF. The DNA for the CDR3 is TGCAGTGCCTCACGGACTAGCGGGGGGGCTTACGAGCAGTACTTC.

This clonotype was found a few times. This sequence joins TRBV6-5 and TRBJ1-2; TRBD1 is a possible D gene (6 bases). Germline V CDR1 and CDR2: MNHEY, SVGAGI. The CDR3 length is 14 residues. V dropped 8 bases and J dropped 5 bases, with 18 bases sitting between them. CDR3: CASGSNGRGYGYTF. The DNA for the CDR3 is TGTGCCAGCGGTTCGAACGGGAGGGGGTATGGCTACACCTTC.

V gene TRBV11-1 combines with J gene TRBJ2-2; D is uncertain. This CDR3 comprises 16 residues. Germline CDR1 and CDR2: SGHAT and FQDESV (reference sequence). Trimming removed 3 bases from V and 5 bases from J, with 16 bases in between. In nucleotides, the CDR3 is TGTGCCAGCAGCTTTTCTAGGAGTTCAGTTACCGGGGAGCTGTTTTTT. Its protein product is CASSFSRSSVTGELFF.

This clonotype was detected a few times. The chain couples TRBV6-7 to TRBJ1-6; D not resolved. Being an ORF, TRBV6-7 has a function that is uncertain. The CDR3 is 14 residues long. The V and J ends lost 8 bases and 7 bases respectively, with 15 bases between them. The CDR3: CASPGGRENSPLHF. The CDR3 bases are TGTGCCAGCCCAGGCGGGCGGGAGAATTCACCCCTCCACTTT.

The gene calls are TRBV20-1 and TRBJ2-7; D is unclear. CDR1 is DFQATT, CDR2 SNEGSKA, per germline (reference sequence). The CDR3 is 12 amino acids. The V and J ends lost 0 bases and 1 base respectively, with 4 bases between them. The CDR3, as DNA: TGCAGTGCTAGAGAAAAGTCCTACGAGCAGTACTTC. Residues: CSAREKSYEQYF.

This clonotype has a count of ten or more. The genes are TRBV20-1 and TRBJ2-7, with D hard to call. The CDR3 length is 12 residues. The V end was cut by 0 bases, the J end by 6 bases, with 9 bases between. CDR1 DFQATT and CDR2 SNEGSKA come from the germline V gene (reference sequence). CDR3 residues: CSARDIGSEQYF. The CDR3, as DNA: TGCAGTGCTAGAGATATCGGTTCCGAGCAGTACTTC.

The rearrangement joins TRBV7-2 to TRBJ1-1, with 8 bases aligning to TRBD1. V gave up 6 bases and J gave up 3 bases; unmatched junction bases: 3. CDR1 and CDR2 (germline): SGHTA, FQGNSA. The CDR3 consists of 13 residues. CDR3 coding DNA: TGTGCCAGCAGGCCAGGGGGCTACACTGAAGCTTTCTTT. Protein sequence: CASRPGGYTEAFF.

The J gene is TRBJ2-5, the V gene TRBV5-1; 10 bases fit TRBD2. This CDR3 comprises 16 residues. Germline CDR1 reads SGHRS; CDR2 reads YFSETQ. With V trimmed by 3 bases and J by 5 bases, 10 bases remained unmatched. The CDR3 bases are TGCGCCAGCAGCTCTGGACTAGCGGCGTCCGCGGAGACCCAGTACTTC. Translated, it gives CASSSGLAASAETQYF.

In this sample, this clonotype turned up many times. The J gene is TRBJ1-2, the V gene TRBV20-1; TRBD1 matches 8 bases. CDR3 length equals 14 residues. V shed 4 bases and J 4 bases; nucleotides not matched to a gene: 8. The V gene's germline CDR1 is DFQATT and CDR2 SNEGSKA (reference sequence). The CDR3 loop reads CSATTGAGFYGYTF. The CDR3 region has the DNA TGCAGTGCTACGACAGGGGCGGGCTTCTATGGCTACACCTTC.

This clonotype has more than one count but fewer than ten. The V call is TRBV7-3, the J call TRBJ2-2, with TRBD2 matching 7 bases. Germline trimming cut 4 bases from V and 6 bases from J; bases unmatched to any gene: 5. The germline CDR1 and CDR2 sequences are SGHTA and FQGTGA. CDR3 length: 14 amino acids. Written as DNA, the CDR3 is TGTGCCAGCAGCTATACCGGACTAGCCGGGGAGCTGTTTTTT. Its protein product is CASSYTGLAGELFF.

There are many counts of this clonotype. This sequence joins TRBV7-2 and TRBJ2-1; D remains ambiguous. V dropped 5 bases and J dropped 3 bases, with 8 bases sitting between them. From germline, CDR1 is SGHTA and CDR2 FQGNSA. The CDR3 is 13 residues long. This CDR3 is CASSARLYNEQFF. In nucleotides, the CDR3 is TGTGCCAGCAGCGCACGACTCTACAATGAGCAGTTCTTC.

The V and J genes are TRBV30 and TRBJ1-2; no clear D. Trimming pared 5 bases from V and 2 bases from J, leaving 15 bases between. CDR1 and CDR2 from the germline V gene are GTSNPN and SVGIG (reference sequence). The CDR3 is 14 amino acids. The CDR3 nucleotides are TGTGCCTGGGATAGCCCTACCGGGAACTATGGCTACACCTTC. This encodes CAWDSPTGNYGYTF.

The chain couples TRBV3-1 to TRBJ1-5; D gene unclear. Between the trimmed V and J ends, which lost 3 bases and 6 bases, there was a span of 12 bases. Germline CDR1 and CDR2: LGHDT and YNNKEL (reference sequence). The CDR3 contains 14 residues. The CDR3 DNA reads as TGTGCCAGCAGCCAGGCCTTGGAGGGTCAGCCCCAGCATTTT. Translated: CASSQALEGQPQHF.